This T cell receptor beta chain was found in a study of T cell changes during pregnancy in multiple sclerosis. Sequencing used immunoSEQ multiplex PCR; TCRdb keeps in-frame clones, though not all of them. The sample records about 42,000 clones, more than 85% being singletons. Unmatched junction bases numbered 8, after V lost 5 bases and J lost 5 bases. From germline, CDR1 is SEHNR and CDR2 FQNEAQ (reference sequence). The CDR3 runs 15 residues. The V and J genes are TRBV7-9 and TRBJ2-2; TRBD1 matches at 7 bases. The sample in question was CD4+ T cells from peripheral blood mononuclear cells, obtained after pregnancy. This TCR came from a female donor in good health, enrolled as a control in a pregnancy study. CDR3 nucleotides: TGTGCCAGCAGCGAAAGGACAGGTAGAACCGGGGAGCTGTTTTTT. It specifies CASSERTGRTGELFF.